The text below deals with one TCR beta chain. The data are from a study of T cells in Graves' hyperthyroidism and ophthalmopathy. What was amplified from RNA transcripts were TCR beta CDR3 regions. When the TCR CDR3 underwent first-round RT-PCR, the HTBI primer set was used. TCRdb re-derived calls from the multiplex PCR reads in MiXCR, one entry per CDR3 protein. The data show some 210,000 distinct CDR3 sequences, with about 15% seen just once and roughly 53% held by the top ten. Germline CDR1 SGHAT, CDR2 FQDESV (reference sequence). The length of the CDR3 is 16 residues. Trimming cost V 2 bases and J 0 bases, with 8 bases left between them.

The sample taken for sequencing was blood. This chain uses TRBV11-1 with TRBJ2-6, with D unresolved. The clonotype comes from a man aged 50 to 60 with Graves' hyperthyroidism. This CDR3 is CASSLLWSSGANVLTF. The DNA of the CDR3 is TGTGCCAGCAGCTTACTTTGGAGCTCTGGGGCCAACGTCCTGACTTTC. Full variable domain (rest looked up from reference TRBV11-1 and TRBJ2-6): EAEVAQSPRYKITEKSQAVAFWCDPISGHATLYWYRQILGQGPELLVQFQDESVVDDSQLPKDRFSAERLKGVDSTLKIQPAELGDSAMYLCASSLLWSSGANVLTFGAGSRLTVL.